This TCR beta chain was retrieved from a study of beta chain features in type 1 diabetes. Study conclusions and caveats: In type 1 diabetes patients, VDJ junctions had fewer insertions; deletions at these junctions were more frequent. Moderate yet significant TCRB CDR3 shortening was seen in Type 1 diabetes patients in all four CD4+ subsets.

Comments on this clone: Its antigen is unknown.

V lost 0 bases to trimming and J lost 5 bases, with 13 bases between them. The CDR3 totals 15 residues. Germline CDR1 reads LGHNA; CDR2 reads YNFKEQ. All of the isolated RNA was reverse transcribed, so expressed TCRB transcripts were sequenced. This table comes from immunoSEQ multiplex PCR, and its TCRdb copy is limited to in-frame clones, with some not included. Of fewer than 200,000 clones in the sample, approximately 10% were seen once. This receptor was identified in a young man with type 1 diabetes. The sequencing input was central memory CD4+ T cells from blood. This rearrangement joins TRBV4-2 to TRBJ1-1; no reliable D call. CDR3 residues: CASSQDPGGETEAFF. CDR3 nucleotides: TGTGCCAGCAGCCAAGACCCGGGAGGAGAAACTGAAGCTTTCTTT.